This T cell receptor beta chain was captured in a study of blood T cell repertoires in COVID-19. Overall study context: Samples of COVID-19 (acute and convalescent) were obtained from the United States, Italy and Spain. PBMCs, B-cell-depleted T cells, or T cells provided the cDNA or gDNA that made up the material.

Germline CDR1 and CDR2: MNHEY and SVGAGI. V shed 7 bases and J shed 6 bases, with 13 bases lying between them. CDR3 length: 13 residues. Methods used by the authors: Amplified reference gene primers provided the basis for estimating nucleated cell counts. Generated by immunoSEQ multiplex PCR, the TCRdb table keeps only in-frame clones and is missing some. V, J and clone size are those of that table, while D and trimming were read from the DNA. Of roughly 60,000 clones listed, 82% are singletons. V gene TRBV6-5 combines with J gene TRBJ1-5; D remains unclear. The sequence came from a man in his sixties with acute or convalescent COVID-19. The sequencing input was peripheral blood. The CDR3: CASNFGEGQPQHF. CDR3 nucleotide sequence: TGTGCCAGCAATTTCGGGGAGGGTCAGCCCCAGCATTTT.